The entry below describes one T cell receptor (beta chain). What it binds is unknown. This CDR3 has 16 residues. The V gene end was trimmed by 1 base and the J gene end by 2 bases; junction bases not matched to a gene: 3. Germline assignment: CDR1 LGHNA and CDR2 YSLEER. Collection of 8.5 to 10 milliliters of peripheral blood was performed for each donor. Per-sample yields of isolated PBMCs were at least 7 million. The authors extracted at least 6 micrograms of total RNA per sample. The data are from a study of blood T cells in healthy people across ages. General study results and limits: Unsorted PBMCs blocked a conclusive comparison of naive and antigen-experienced cells.

A second PCR, run for roughly 7 to 11 cycles, used a sample-barcoded 5' primer plus a J-beta primer mix. TCRdb re-called the 5' RACE reads through MiXCR, storing one row per CDR3 protein. The repertoire includes under 2,000,000 distinct CDR3 sequences, less than 50% of them detected once, and over 2% sits in the top ten. The sample taken for sequencing was blood. The sequence came from a woman between 40 and 55 years old in good health. The V and J genes are TRBV4-3 and TRBJ2-5, with 11 bases identical to TRBD2. The CDR3 coding sequence is TGCGCCAGCAGCCAAGCTTCTAGCGGGGGGCAAGAGACCCAGTACTTC. Its translation: CASSQASSGGQETQYF.